A single sample gave rise to the 25 T cell receptor beta chains below, sequenced in a study of post-analysis software for immune sequencing data. Whole-study findings and limits: Controls showed lower frequencies than patients for five or six TRBV segments, and TRBV5-6, TRBV5-1 and TRBV20-1 were among these.

These TCRs are of unknown antigen specificity. Every TCR beta cDNA library bore unique molecular identifiers. TCRdb itself ran the PCR reads through MiXCR, one entry per CDR3 protein. The sample lists roughly 620,000 distinct CDR3 sequences; roughly 40% were seen once. The specimen was blood. These receptors all come from a girl aged 10-17 years with multiple sclerosis.

This clonotype appeared a single time. The gene calls are TRBV12-3 or TRBV12-4 and TRBJ2-7, with 9 bases fitting TRBD1. The J call may be faulty, since TRBJ2-5 better matches the DNA end. CDR3 length equals 14 residues. The CDR3, as DNA: TGTGCCAGCAGCCCCGGGACAGGGAAGGAGACCCAGTACTTC. It translates to CASSPGTGKETQYF.

This sequence joins TRBV7-9 and TRBJ2-7, with D perhaps TRBD1 or TRBD2 (5 bases each). Germline CDR1 is SEHNR and CDR2 is FQNEAQ (reference sequence). The ends were cut back, 4 bases at V and 3 bases at J, with 13 bases in the middle. The CDR3 sequence is 14 residues long. The CDR3 DNA is TGTGCCAGCAGCTCGACGGGACCCAACTACGAGCAGTACTTC. The encoded protein is CASSSTGPNYEQYF.

In this sample, this clonotype turned up once. The J gene is TRBJ1-2, the V gene TRBV28; 8 bases agree with TRBD1. Germline trimming cut 2 bases from V and 6 bases from J; bases unmatched to any gene: 5. The CDR3 runs 14 residues. CDR1 is MDHEN and CDR2 is SYDVKM in the germline V gene. In DNA, the CDR3 is TGTGCCAGCAGTTTACTTCGACAGGGGAATGGCTACACCTTC. Its protein product is CASSLLRQGNGYTF.

This clonotype was picked up a small number of times. One end of the junction is discordant with germline, which a read error may explain. The gene calls are TRBV20-1 and TRBJ2-4, with D possibly TRBD2 on 7 matching bases. This CDR3 comprises 14 residues. CDR1 and CDR2 from the germline V gene are DFQATT and SNEGSKA (reference sequence). CDR3 nucleotide sequence: TGCAGTGCTGAGAGGGGGGGGTCCAAGAACATTCAGTACTTC. This sequence encodes CSAERGGSKNIQYF.

This chain uses TRBV12-3 or TRBV12-4 with TRBJ2-5; 9 bases agree with TRBD2. This CDR3 has 15 residues. After removal of 6 bases from V and 7 bases from J, the junction contained 12 bases not matched to a gene. CDR3 in DNA: TGTGCCAGCAGCGCCTCGTATAGCGGGAGCCCGACCCAGTACTTC. This codes for CASSASYSGSPTQYF.

The chain employs TRBV29-1 and TRBJ2-4; D possibly corresponds to TRBD2 (5 bases). CDR1 and CDR2 from the germline V gene are SQVTM and ANQGSEA. V lost 0 bases to trimming and J lost 6 bases, with 9 bases between them. The CDR3 contains 13 residues. DNA of the CDR3: TGCAGCGTTGAAGATCTTGGAGGAAACATTCAGTACTTC. Its translation is CSVEDLGGNIQYF. The full variable domain, its missing parts supplied by reference TRBV29-1 and TRBJ2-4, is SAVISQKPSRDICQRGTSLTIQCQVDSQVTMMFWYRQQPGQSLTLIATANQGSEATYESGFVIDKFPISRPNLTFSTLTVSNMSPEDSSIYLCSVEDLGGNIQYFGAGTRLSVL.

V gene TRBV24-1 combines with J gene TRBJ2-5, with 10 bases matching TRBD1. CDR1 KGHDR and CDR2 SFDVKD come from the germline V gene. After removal of 3 bases from V and 4 bases from J, the junction contained 4 bases not matched to a gene. The CDR3 totals 15 residues. CDR3 protein: CATSDPGTGVETQYF. DNA of the CDR3: TGTGCCACCAGTGATCCTGGGACAGGGGTAGAGACCCAGTACTTC.

This clonotype was recorded a few times. This rearrangement joins TRBV7-2 to TRBJ2-1, with 7 bases lining up with TRBD2. Per the germline V gene, CDR1 is SGHTA and CDR2 is FQGNSA. The length of the CDR3 is 14 residues. The V and J ends lost 2 bases and 10 bases, in that order; junction bases with no gene match: 8. CDR3 sequence: CASSLLGGRDEQFF. DNA of the CDR3: TGTGCCAGCAGCTTATTGGGGGGGAGAGACGAGCAGTTCTTC.

The chain has TRBV6-5 and TRBJ2-1; 7 bases are a match to TRBD1. This CDR3 region has 14 residues. Germline CDR1 reads MNHEY; CDR2 reads SVGAGI. The J segment lost 5 bases and the V segment lost 2 bases, leaving 3 bases of the junction unmatched. CDR3 amino acids: CASSYVGTDNEQFF. CDR3 in DNA: TGTGCCAGCAGTTACGTGGGGACAGACAATGAGCAGTTCTTC.

The rearrangement uses TRBV28 and TRBJ2-7; no reliable D call. The CDR3 length is 14 residues. Germline assignment: CDR1 MDHEN and CDR2 SYDVKM. The germline V and J ends were trimmed by 5 bases and 1 base, with 12 bases remaining between them. The DNA of the CDR3 is TGTGCCAGCAGTGCAGGCCGGGCTTCCTACGAGCAGTACTTC. This translates into CASSAGRASYEQYF.

This clonotype was detected a few times. The chain combines TRBV24-1 with TRBJ2-5; 11 bases fit TRBD1. Per the germline V gene, CDR1 is KGHDR and CDR2 is SFDVKD. The CDR3 is 14 residues long. The trim removed 5 bases at V and 5 bases at J, leaving 3 bases unmatched. Here the CDR3 DNA reads TGTGCCACCAGTGCTGGACAGGGGGCCGAGACCCAGTACTTC. Translation gives CATSAGQGAETQYF.

About this clonotype itself: A read error may account for a junction end that differs from germline. The chain joins TRBV9 to TRBJ1-2, with no clear D. This CDR3 region has 15 residues. Germline assignment: CDR1 SGDLS and CDR2 YYNGEE. CDR3 bases: TGTGCCGGCAGCGTTGGACCCGACTATGGATATGGCTACACCTTC. Protein: CAGSVGPDYGYGYTF.

The rearrangement joins TRBV12-3 or TRBV12-4 to TRBJ1-2; the D gene is possibly TRBD1 (5 bases). CDR3 size: 16 residues. Trimming took off 2 bases at V and 2 bases at J, with 15 bases between the two ends. In nucleotides, the CDR3 is TGTGCCAGCAGTTTAATTGATGGGGGGAGAAACTATGGCTACACCTTC. Translated: CASSLIDGGRNYGYTF.

J is TRBJ2-4 and V is TRBV29-1; D gene uncertain. Per germline, CDR1 SQVTM and CDR2 ANQGSEA. There are 14 residues in the CDR3. Deletions cut 4 bases from V and 0 bases from J, with 10 bases between. The chain's CDR3 is CSVGPRLAKNIQYF. CDR3 DNA sequence: TGCAGCGTTGGTCCAAGACTAGCCAAAAACATTCAGTACTTC.

The gene calls are TRBV2 and TRBJ1-4, with unresolved D. V was pared by 4 bases and J by 0 bases, with 9 bases between. Germline V gives CDR1 SNHLY, CDR2 FYNNEI. The CDR3 covers 15 residues. The CDR3 sequence: CASSARLATNEKLFF. CDR3 bases: TGTGCCAGCAGTGCCCGTCTCGCAACTAATGAAAAACTGTTTTTT.

The V gene is TRBV20-1, the J gene TRBJ1-2; D gene ambiguous. Trimming pared 0 bases from V and 4 bases from J, leaving 9 bases between. Germline-derived CDR1 and CDR2 are DFQATT and SNEGSKA (reference sequence). The CDR3 is made up of 13 amino acids. The CDR3 region is CSAREPGSYGYTF. Here the CDR3 DNA reads TGCAGTGCTAGAGAGCCGGGAAGCTATGGCTACACCTTC.

As regards this clonotype: A much larger clone lies one base from this, so it may be a read error. The V and J genes are TRBV12-3 or TRBV12-4 and TRBJ2-3; D not certain. CDR3 length equals 14 residues. Trimming removed 5 bases from V and 5 bases from J, with 14 bases in between. CDR3 in DNA: TGTGCCAGCAGTCCGCCCAAGTCGGGAGATACGCAGTATTTT. Protein product: CASSPPKSGDTQYF.

The V gene is TRBV24-1, the J gene TRBJ1-5; D uncertain. V was cut by 1 base and J by 0 bases, with 3 bases left in between. Germline CDR1 reads KGHDR; CDR2 reads SFDVKD. The length of the CDR3 is 14 residues. The CDR3 sequence: CATSDFLSNQPQHF. The CDR3 DNA reads as TGTGCCACCAGTGATTTTCTTAGCAATCAGCCCCAGCATTTT.

V is TRBV2 and J is TRBJ2-7; a weak D match, TRBD1 (6 bases). V lost 2 bases, J lost 3 bases, and 14 bases lay in between. The CDR3 spans 15 residues. Germline V gene lookup returns CDR1 SNHLY and CDR2 FYNNEI. This CDR3 reads CASSEKSGVRYEQYF. The CDR3 nucleotides read TGTGCCAGCAGTGAAAAGTCAGGGGTCCGCTACGAGCAGTACTTC.

This clonotype showed up just a few times. The chain recombines TRBV6-5 with TRBJ1-1, with D possibly matching TRBD1 (6 bases). Looked up from germline, CDR1 is MNHEY and CDR2 is SVGAGI. The CDR3 runs 14 residues. V lost 6 bases, J lost 5 bases, and 16 bases lay in between. Here the CDR3 DNA reads TGTGCCAGCAGCCCAGGGGCGCGGGAAACTGAAGCTTTCTTT. Protein sequence: CASSPGARETEAFF.

The V and J genes are TRBV7-9 and TRBJ2-7; D may be TRBD2 (6 bases). The CDR3 runs 15 residues. In germline, CDR1 is SEHNR, CDR2 FQNEAQ (reference sequence). Trimming removed 4 bases from V and 4 bases from J, with 17 bases in between. CDR3: CASSSPDRGRYEQYF. The DNA for the CDR3 is TGTGCCAGCAGCTCGCCGGACCGGGGGAGATACGAGCAGTACTTC.

About this clonotype itself: A read error may explain this, as a much larger clone is one base away. V and J are TRBV6-1 and TRBJ2-1; 9 positions agree with TRBD2. The CDR3 is 14 residues long. Germline CDR1 is MNHNS and CDR2 is SASEGT. J lost 2 bases, V lost 8 bases, and 4 bases had no gene match. The CDR3 sequence: CASLAGIPYNEQFF. The CDR3 DNA is TGTGCCAGCCTAGCGGGAATCCCCTACAATGAGCAGTTCTTC.

This clonotype turned up a few times. V is TRBV29-1 and J is TRBJ2-7; 10 bases match TRBD2. CDR1 and CDR2 (germline): SQVTM, ANQGSEA. This CDR3 is 14 amino acids long. V trimming: 6 bases; J trimming: 5 bases; junction bases outside the gene matches: 10. The DNA of the CDR3 is TGCAGCGTCGGAGGAAGCGGGAGGGCCAACGAGCAGTACTTC. Translation: CSVGGSGRANEQYF.

This chain uses TRBV12-3 or TRBV12-4 with TRBJ2-7; D is unclear. The CDR3 contains 12 residues. V was cut by 7 bases and J by 2 bases, with 9 bases left in between. The CDR3 DNA reads as TGTGCCAGCACGGAAGGCACCTACGAGCAGTACTTC. Protein: CASTEGTYEQYF.

The chain recombines TRBV7-8 with TRBJ2-7, with 8 bases identical to TRBD1. CDR3 length: 16 amino acids. V lost 1 base to trimming and J lost 2 bases; unmatched junction nucleotides: 7. Looked up from germline, CDR1 is SGHVS and CDR2 is FQNEAQ. For the CDR3, the DNA is TGTGCCAGCAGCTTAGGATCGGACAGGGCAACCTACGAGCAGTACTTC. This sequence encodes CASSLGSDRATYEQYF.